Presented here are 7 T cell receptor beta chains from one specimen sequenced in a study of CD8+ T cells in alopecia areata. The authors extracted RNA and reverse transcribed it into cDNA as the sequencing template. Clones were read by immunoSEQ multiplex PCR, and TCRdb kept only the in-frame ones, dropping some. The sample carries about 200,000 clones, just over 55% recorded once. The sequencing sample was made of CD8+ T cells sorted from blood. These TCRs come from a human donor in good health.

This chain uses TRBV11-1 with TRBJ2-7, with D possibly matching TRBD1 (6 bases). CDR1 and CDR2 (germline): SGHAT, FQDESV (reference sequence). Trimming shortened V by 0 bases and J by 5 bases, and 11 bases separated the two germline ends. This CDR3 contains 14 residues. The CDR3 coding sequence is TGTGCCAGCAGCTTAGCGGGGCAGGGGAACGAGCAGTACTTC. This sequence encodes CASSLAGQGNEQYF. The full variable domain, its missing parts supplied by reference TRBV11-1 and TRBJ2-7, is EAEVAQSPRYKITEKSQAVAFWCDPISGHATLYWYRQILGQGPELLVQFQDESVVDDSQLPKDRFSAERLKGVDSTLKIQPAELGDSAMYLCASSLAGQGNEQYFGPGTRLTVT.

The sample holds a few counts of this clone. This CDR3 reads CASSLREQKAFF. In DNA form, the CDR3 reads TGTGCCAGCAGCTTGAGGGAACAGAAAGCTTTCTTT. The genes are TRBV5-5 and TRBJ1-1; D not certain. Between the trimmed V and J ends, which lost 1 base and 9 bases, there was a span of 10 bases. Germline V CDR1 and CDR2: SGHKS, YYEKEE (reference sequence). This CDR3 is 12 amino acids long.

This clone was detected a few times. This sequence joins TRBV11-2 and TRBJ2-3; possibly TRBD1 for D (5 bases). CDR1 is SGHAT, CDR2 FQNNGV, per germline. The CDR3 sequence is 16 residues long. The germline V and J ends were trimmed by 0 bases and 7 bases, with 17 bases remaining between them. CDR3 nucleotides: TGTGCCAGCAGCTTAGATCGTTCACAGGTCGCAAATACGCAGTATTTT. Translated: CASSLDRSQVANTQYF.

This clone was found a few times. J is TRBJ1-6 and V is TRBV14; a possible D gene is TRBD1 (5 bases). This CDR3 is 13 amino acids long. The V gene's germline CDR1 is SGHDN and CDR2 FVKESK. Trimming left V 3 bases short and J 8 bases short, with 8 bases between. The CDR3 loop reads CASSQGPHSPLHF. The CDR3 DNA reads TGTGCCAGCAGCCAGGGGCCTCATTCACCCCTCCACTTT. The variable domain in full, completed from reference TRBV14 and TRBJ1-6, reads EAGVTQFPSHSVIEKGQTVTLRCDPISGHDNLYWYRRVMGKEIKFLLHFVKESKQDESGMPNNRFLAERTGGTYSTLKVQPAELEDSGVYFCASSQGPHSPLHFGNGTRLTVT.

The chain combines TRBV27 with TRBJ2-7; 9 bases are shared with TRBD1. V shed 6 bases, J shed 2 bases, and the junction held 5 bases outside the gene matches. The length of the CDR3 is 14 residues. Germline CDR1 is MNHEY and CDR2 is SMNVEV (reference sequence). The chain's CDR3 is CASRLGQGPYEQYF. CDR3 sequence (DNA): TGTGCCAGCAGACTGGGACAGGGTCCCTACGAGCAGTACTTC.

The V and J genes are TRBV27 and TRBJ2-7; either TRBD1 or TRBD2 may supply D (5 bases each). Germline V gene sequence: CDR1 MNHEY, CDR2 SMNVEV (reference sequence). The CDR3 runs 15 residues. Trimming pared 6 bases from V and 0 bases from J, leaving 15 bases between. CDR3 in amino acids: CASSGSGTLSYEQYF. The CDR3 nucleotides are TGTGCCAGCAGCGGATCCGGGACGCTCTCCTACGAGCAGTACTTC.

In this sample, this clone turned up many times. V is TRBV15 and J is TRBJ1-1, with a possible D match to TRBD1 (6 bases). The germline V gene encodes CDR1 LNHNV and CDR2 YYDKDF (reference sequence). This CDR3 has 15 residues. The V gene lost 5 bases and the J gene lost 3 bases, with 16 bases spanning the gap. The CDR3 spells CATSHRRGAYTEAFF. CDR3 DNA: TGTGCCACCAGCCACCGAAGGGGGGCCTACACTGAAGCTTTCTTT.